This is a list of T cell receptor beta chains from one sample in a study of T-cell reconstitution after alpha-beta-depleted transplantation in children. Each CDR3 protein gets one entry after TCRdb re-called the PCR reads with MiXCR. This table holds more than 200,000 distinct CDR3 sequences, more than 20% found once. This material consisted of PBMCs, mostly from graft donor cells, taken 360 days after TCRalphabeta/CD19-depleted stem cell transplant. These receptors all come from a female patient aged 2-15 years who had a stem cell transplant for congenital amegakaryocytic thrombocytopenia, so the T cells may come from the graft donor. CDR3s include the opening cysteine and the closing phenylalanine or tryptophan. Fields, in order: J gene, clone size, D gene, V gene, CDR3 protein, CDR3 DNA. A D gene is named only where the DNA matches it firmly. Expanded clones get a size class; other rows say once, few or many, or leave the size out.

TRBJ2-3 | . | TRBD2 | TRBV20-1 | CSAVSSGGFTDTQYF | TGCAGTGCTGTGTCTAGCGGGGGGTTCACAGATACGCAGTATTTT
TRBJ1-2 | . | . | TRBV6-5 | CASSYETGQGYGYTF | TGTGCCAGCAGTTACGAAACAGGGCAAGGCTATGGCTACACCTTC
TRBJ2-2 | . | . | TRBV2 | CASSELGIDTGELFF | TGTGCCAGCAGTGAGCTGGGGATTGACACCGGGGAGCTGTTTTTT
TRBJ1-1 | few | . | TRBV12-3/TRBV12-4 | CASSFGSGYTEAFF | TGTGCCAGCAGTTTCGGTTCAGGGTACACTGAAGCTTTCTTT
TRBJ2-1 | few | . | TRBV9 | CASSVVGFPIPNEQFF | TGTGCCAGCAGCGTAGTAGGGTTCCCGATCCCTAATGAGCAGTTCTTC
TRBJ2-5 | large | TRBD2 | TRBV6-5 | CASSYLTSGQETQYF | TGTGCCAGCAGTTACCTGACTAGCGGACAAGAGACCCAGTACTTC
TRBJ1-6 | . | . | TRBV12-3/TRBV12-4 | CASSSLYSPLHF | TGTGCCAGCAGTTCCCTTTACTCACCCCTCCACTTT
TRBJ2-5 | few | TRBD2 | TRBV5-1 | CASSGGLAPANEETQYF | TGCGCCAGCAGTGGGGGACTAGCGCCAGCTAATGAAGAGACCCAGTACTTC
TRBJ2-1 | few | TRBD2 | TRBV5-1 | CASSLLGTSGFYNEQFF | TGCGCCAGCAGCTTGTTGGGGACTAGCGGGTTCTACAATGAGCAGTTCTTC
TRBJ2-7 | few | TRBD1 | TRBV4-3 | CASSQWTGRYEQYF | TGCGCCAGCAGCCAGTGGACAGGGAGGTACGAGCAGTACTTC
TRBJ2-1 | . | TRBD1 | TRBV5-1 | CASSLVGTVYNEQFF | TGCGCCAGCAGCTTGGTGGGGACAGTTTACAATGAGCAGTTCTTC
TRBJ2-7 | . | . | TRBV2 | CASSELVDFLREQYF | TGTGCCAGCAGTGAATTGGTAGACTTCCTACGAGAGCAGTACTTC
TRBJ2-2 | few | TRBD2 | TRBV27 | CASSEVIKRTSITGELFF | TGTGCCAGCAGCGAAGTAATTAAAAGGACTAGCATCACCGGGGAGCTGTTTTTT
TRBJ2-1 | few | TRBD2 | TRBV10-1 | CASSEGRGGIVYNEQFF | TGCGCCAGCAGTGAAGGACGGGGGGGCATAGTGTACAATGAGCAGTTCTTC
TRBJ1-4 | . | TRBD1 | TRBV11-1 | CASKQGAADEKLFF | TGTGCCAGCAAACAGGGGGCGGCGGATGAAAAACTGTTTTTT
TRBJ1-2 | few | . | TRBV3-1 | CASSQEGGFGGYTF | TGTGCCAGCAGCCAAGAGGGAGGATTTGGTGGCTACACCTTC
TRBJ1-4 | many | TRBD1 | TRBV29-1 | CSVGQGGEKLFF | TGCAGCGTTGGACAGGGAGGTGAAAAACTGTTTTTT
TRBJ2-7 | . | . | TRBV6-2/TRBV6-3 | CASSNFRQQPYF | TGTGCCAGCAGCAATTTTCGCCAACAGCCGTACTTC
TRBJ2-7 | . | . | TRBV20-1 | CSARAAYEQYF | TGCAGTGCTAGAGCCGCCTACGAGCAGTACTTC
TRBJ2-5 | many | . | TRBV29-1 | CSVRQETQYF | TGCAGCGTCCGCCAAGAGACCCAGTACTTC
TRBJ2-2 | few | TRBD1 | TRBV12-3/TRBV12-4 | CASNNRDRGFTNTGELFF | TGTGCCAGCAACAACCGGGACAGGGGATTTACGAACACCGGGGAGCTGTTTTTT
TRBJ2-1 | . | . | TRBV29-1 | CSVELSRDEQFF | TGCAGCGTTGAACTCTCAAGGGATGAGCAGTTCTTC
TRBJ2-7 | few | TRBD1 | TRBV3-1 | CASSQDVDRGLGEQYF | TGTGCCAGCAGCCAAGATGTAGACAGGGGGTTGGGCGAGCAGTACTTC
TRBJ1-5 | . | TRBD1 | TRBV20-1 | CSGRAGGGNQPQHF | TGCAGTGGTCGAGCAGGGGGAGGCAATCAGCCCCAGCATTTT
TRBJ2-2 | few | . | TRBV4-1 | CASRLMQGGELFF | TGCGCCAGCAGATTAATGCAGGGCGGGGAGCTGTTTTTT
TRBJ2-5 | few | . | TRBV5-1 | CASSLAQGSRETQYF | TGCGCCAGCAGCTTGGCCCAGGGTAGTAGGGAGACCCAGTACTTC
TRBJ1-4 | once | TRBD1 | TRBV5-1 | CASSIGDRGEKLFF | TGCGCCAGCAGTATAGGGGACAGGGGTGAAAAACTGTTTTTT
TRBJ2-7 | few | TRBD2 | TRBV11-2 | CASSPFAGYNSGNSYEQYF | TGTGCCAGCAGCCCCTTTGCGGGGTATAATAGCGGGAATTCCTACGAGCAGTACTTC
TRBJ2-7 | few | . | TRBV4-1 | CASSQVFLGGYEQYF | TGCGCCAGCAGCCAAGTTTTCCTCGGGGGCTACGAGCAGTACTTC
TRBJ2-3 | . | . | TRBV4-2 | CASSQGRPPDTDTQYF | TGTGCCAGCAGCCAAGGGAGGCCCCCGGACACAGATACGCAGTATTTT
TRBJ2-1 | . | TRBD2 | TRBV7-2 | CASSHGLAGDSQFF | TGTGCCAGCAGCCATGGACTAGCGGGAGATTCCCAGTTCTTC
TRBJ2-2 | . | TRBD1 | TRBV6-2/TRBV6-3 | CASSFQDRAGELFF | TGTGCCAGCAGTTTCCAGGACAGGGCCGGGGAGCTGTTTTTT
TRBJ2-3 | few | . | TRBV12-3/TRBV12-4 | CASSRETFSTDTQYF | TGTGCCAGTAGCCGGGAGACCTTTAGCACAGATACGCAGTATTTT
TRBJ2-5 | many | . | TRBV6-1 | CASSLLQGGETQYF | TGTGCCAGCAGTCTGTTACAGGGAGGAGAGACCCAGTACTTC
TRBJ2-5 | . | . | TRBV11-2 | CASTSESLEETQYF | TGTGCCAGCACAAGTGAGTCTCTCGAGGAGACCCAGTACTTC
TRBJ2-7 | . | TRBD1 | TRBV20-1 | CSARVEGAGTIYEQYF | TGCAGTGCTAGAGTCGAGGGGGCAGGGACAATCTACGAGCAGTACTTC
TRBJ2-5 | few | . | TRBV3-1 | CASSQVVQQETQYF | TGTGCCAGCAGCCAAGTCGTCCAGCAAGAGACCCAGTACTTC
TRBJ1-1 | . | . | TRBV28 | CASSGRFEAFF | TGTGCCAGCAGTGGTAGGTTTGAAGCTTTCTTT
TRBJ2-3 | . | TRBD2 | TRBV12-3/TRBV12-4 | CASRDTSGGGDTQYF | TGTGCCAGCAGGGATACTAGCGGGGGAGGTGATACGCAGTATTTT
TRBJ2-7 | few | . | TRBV28 | CASSFFSGFVASYEQYF | TGTGCCAGCAGTTTTTTTTCTGGTTTCGTCGCCTCCTACGAGCAGTACTTC
TRBJ2-3 | many | . | TRBV2 | CASRAGDTQYF | TGTGCCAGCAGGGCTGGGGATACGCAGTATTTT
TRBJ1-1 | once | . | TRBV15 | CATSSGRLGLGVNTEAFF | TGTGCCACCAGCAGTGGGAGATTGGGACTCGGGGTGAACACTGAAGCTTTCTTT